This T cell receptor (beta chain) was sequenced during a study of cytomegalovirus exposure and HLA in healthy donors. As regards this clone: The antigen remains undetermined.

The donors gave bone marrow, and they were healthy. Study results and limitations: Being productive about 87% or about 30% of the time was typical of most TCR beta V segments in an earlier analysis. Association with HLA alleles at 0.05 false discovery rate was found for around 15,000 TCR beta sequences in a later analysis.

13 Jbeta primers and 60 Vbeta primers were used for the PCR. Clones were sequenced by immunoSEQ multiplex PCR, and TCRdb holds only the in-frame ones, with some missing. The repertoire holds about 210,000 clones, with over 80% as singletons. The ends were cut back, 5 bases at V and 1 base at J, with 11 bases in the middle. CDR3 size: 15 residues. Germline V gene lookup returns CDR1 SGHTA and CDR2 FQGNSA. This chain connects TRBV7-2 to TRBJ2-2; D is perhaps TRBD1 (6 bases). Sequenced: PBMCs. The sequence derives from a woman aged 45 to 65 in good health and CMV-seropositive. The CDR3 DNA follows: TGTGCCAGCAGCCCAAGGGGGTGGAACACCGGGGAGCTGTTTTTT. It codes for CASSPRGWNTGELFF.